A selection of T cell receptor beta chains follows, all from one sample in a study of shared clonotypes between healthy human individuals. Data came from immunoSEQ multiplex PCR; TCRdb stores just in-frame clones and leaves some out. This repertoire shows about 110,000 clones, roughly 70% found once; its top ten account for approximately 23%. The sequenced material came from memory CD8+ T cells sorted from blood. The receptors here all came from a woman under 40 in good health. CDR3s include the opening cysteine and the closing phenylalanine or tryptophan. A D gene is named only where the DNA matches it firmly. A row's size may be missing; if present it is once, few, many or a size class.

D	J	size	V	CDR3	DNA
-	TRBJ2-6	few	TRBV30	CAWSVLSLSGANVLTF	TGTGCCTGGAGTGTCCTGTCTCTCTCTGGGGCCAACGTCCTGACTTTC
-	TRBJ2-2	-	TRBV20-1	CSAKRPGELFF	TGCAGTGCTAAAAGACCCGGGGAGCTGTTTTTT
-	TRBJ2-7	-	TRBV10-3	CAISEVRLYEQYF	TGTGCCATCAGTGAAGTTAGGCTGTACGAGCAGTACTTC
-	TRBJ2-1	few	TRBV29-1	CSVGSGASEQFF	TGCAGCGTTGGATCGGGGGCAAGTGAGCAGTTCTTC
TRBD2	TRBJ2-2	-	TRBV5-1	CASSPRGSGSGGELFF	TGCGCCAGCAGCCCTCGTGGTAGCGGGAGCGGCGGGGAGCTGTTTTTT
-	TRBJ2-7	few	TRBV28	CASTLRGYYLPVYEQYF	TGTGCCAGCACCCTCCGAGGTTACTACCTACCGGTCTACGAGCAGTACTTC
-	TRBJ2-6	-	TRBV4-1	CASRATGANVLTF	TGCGCCAGCAGGGCCACTGGGGCCAACGTCCTGACTTTC
-	TRBJ2-7	few	TRBV6-4	CASSLTLGQLAYEQYF	TGTGCCAGCAGCCTCACCCTTGGACAGCTTGCCTACGAGCAGTACTTC
TRBD2	TRBJ2-3	-	TRBV28	CASSLARGGANTQYF	TGTGCCAGCAGTTTGGCCCGGGGGGGCGCAAATACGCAGTATTTT
-	TRBJ2-5	-	TRBV28	CASSFPMRGPETQYF	TGTGCCAGCAGTTTCCCCATGCGGGGGCCGGAGACCCAGTACTTC
TRBD1	TRBJ2-7	-	TRBV10-2	CASSRDRAVEQYF	TGCGCCAGCAGCCGGGACAGGGCGGTCGAGCAGTACTTC
-	TRBJ2-5	-	TRBV27	CASSSYLTQETQYF	TGTGCCAGCAGTTCATACTTAACCCAAGAGACCCAGTACTTC
-	TRBJ2-7	-	TRBV6-6	CASSYSSVNYEQYF	TGTGCCAGCAGTTACTCGAGTGTAAACTACGAGCAGTACTTC
TRBD2	TRBJ2-7	few	TRBV10-3	CAISDLSGTSYEQYF	TGTGCCATCAGTGACCTTAGCGGGACTTCCTACGAGCAGTACTTC
-	TRBJ2-3	-	TRBV28	CASSFPGTGLGTQYF	TGTGCCAGCAGTTTCCCAGGGACGGGTTTAGGGACGCAGTATTTT
TRBD2	TRBJ2-7	-	TRBV19	CASSITSGPYEQYF	TGTGCCAGTAGTATAACTAGCGGACCCTACGAGCAGTACTTC
TRBD1	TRBJ2-7	-	TRBV11-3	CASRKDRGPQDEQYF	TGTGCCAGCAGGAAGGACAGGGGGCCGCAGGACGAGCAGTACTTC
TRBD1	TRBJ2-2	few	TRBV7-2	CASSFGRSGGGELFF	TGTGCCAGCAGCTTTGGCCGGTCAGGGGGCGGGGAGCTGTTTTTT
-	TRBJ2-1	-	TRBV29-1	CSARSGVNEQFF	TGCAGCGCCCGTTCCGGGGTCAATGAGCAGTTCTTC
TRBD2	TRBJ2-7	-	TRBV7-8	CASSLVRGRAGFGEQYF	TGTGCCAGCAGCTTAGTTCGCGGGAGGGCCGGATTCGGGGAGCAGTACTTC
TRBD2	TRBJ2-1	-	TRBV11-3	CASSARTSGRTKNEQFF	TGTGCCAGCAGCGCCCGGACTAGCGGGAGGACCAAGAATGAGCAGTTCTTC
-	TRBJ1-2	-	TRBV5-8	CASSNPSGGEPNYGYTF	TGTGCCAGCAGCAACCCCTCGGGGGGGGAACCTAACTATGGCTACACCTTC
TRBD1	TRBJ2-1	many	TRBV7-9	CASSPRTGHEQFF	TGTGCCAGCAGCCCACGGACAGGGCACGAGCAGTTCTTC
TRBD2	TRBJ2-7	-	TRBV13	CASSERTSGLYEQYF	TGTGCCAGCAGTGAAAGGACTAGCGGACTCTACGAGCAGTACTTC
-	TRBJ1-2	-	TRBV27	CAPPREPLRGYGYTF	TGTGCCCCCCCGCGAGAACCGCTACGAGGCTATGGCTACACCTTC
-	TRBJ2-7	-	TRBV11-2	CASSLWAGTYEQYF	TGTGCCAGCAGCTTATGGGCGGGGACCTACGAGCAGTACTTC
-	TRBJ2-1	few	TRBV27	CASSPGQSSYNEQFF	TGTGCCAGCAGTCCCGGACAGAGCTCCTACAATGAGCAGTTCTTC
-	TRBJ1-5	-	TRBV28	CASSFWRVDGQPQHF	TGTGCCAGCAGTTTTTGGAGGGTGGATGGTCAGCCCCAGCATTTT
-	TRBJ1-1	-	TRBV19	CASSMVSDSEAFF	TGTGCCAGTAGTATGGTGTCAGATTCTGAAGCTTTCTTT
TRBD2	TRBJ2-7	-	TRBV5-5	CASSSGLTGGIYEQYF	TGTGCCAGCAGTTCGGGCTTAACGGGAGGGATCTACGAGCAGTACTTC
-	TRBJ2-7	-	TRBV7-9	CASSPRSGWGDEQYF	TGTGCCAGCAGCCCTCGTTCAGGGTGGGGAGACGAGCAGTACTTC
-	TRBJ2-1	-	TRBV2	CASTERNEQFF	TGTGCCAGCACGGAAAGGAATGAGCAGTTCTTC
TRBD2	TRBJ2-7	-	TRBV7-9	CASSLAGGPLNEQYF	TGTGCCAGCAGCCTAGCGGGAGGGCCATTGAACGAGCAGTACTTC
-	TRBJ2-7	-	TRBV5-5	CASSLVLGTYEQYF	TGTGCCAGCAGCTTAGTTCTCGGTACCTACGAGCAGTACTTC
TRBD2	TRBJ2-7	many	TRBV19	CASSIGLAGGKKIGEQYF	TGTGCCAGTAGTATTGGCCTAGCGGGTGGTAAAAAAATTGGCGAGCAGTACTTC
-	TRBJ1-5	-	TRBV18	CASSPPGSGNQPQHF	TGTGCCAGCTCACCGCCGGGATCAGGTAATCAGCCCCAGCATTTT
-	TRBJ2-6	-	TRBV6-6	CATLRSSGANVLTF	TGTGCCACCCTAAGAAGCTCTGGGGCCAACGTCCTGACTTTC
-	TRBJ2-7	-	TRBV28	CASIRSPDSTYEQYF	TGTGCCAGCATAAGGTCCCCGGACAGTACCTACGAGCAGTACTTC
-	TRBJ1-2	-	TRBV10-2	CASMGQTDGYTF	TGCGCCAGCATGGGGCAGACCGATGGCTACACCTTC
-	TRBJ2-7	-	TRBV27	CASSRIIGGVTNEQYF	TGTGCCAGCAGCCGGATCATCGGGGGTGTGACCAACGAGCAGTACTTC
TRBD2	TRBJ2-3	-	TRBV5-4	CASSSKREIDTQYF	TGTGCCAGCAGCTCCAAGCGGGAGATAGATACGCAGTATTTT
-	TRBJ2-7	-	TRBV6-6	CASSQSVRGQYF	TGTGCCAGCAGTCAGAGCGTCCGGGGGCAGTACTTC
-	TRBJ2-2	-	TRBV28	CASRTIGELFF	TGTGCCAGCAGGACAATCGGGGAGCTGTTTTTT